This T cell receptor (beta chain) was captured by sequencing in a study of cytomegalovirus exposure and HLA in healthy donors (dated by TCRdb to the late 2010s). In terms of the full investigation: A later analysis indicated that the 100 to 150 validation repertoires were generated on the platform also employed for the approximately 700 repertoires of the first cohort. To predict cytomegalovirus infection status, the study brought together high-throughput TCR immunosequencing, statistical association of individual TCRs with disease status, and machine learning. The study was designed to test whether signatures of past pathogen exposure could be identified by cataloging public T cell receptors. Along with the approximately 700-subject first cohort, a separate validation cohort of over 90 different subjects was used. Paper-wide results and their limitations: Across donors, most TCR sequences were observed very rarely, whereas some public TCRs were present in many individuals. The validation cohort had no HLA typing available for a later analysis, so co-occurrence within that cohort was assessed over all 120 or so repertoires. According to the authors, the approach could potentially be generalized to other disease states and immunological phenotypes. A few of the identified cytomegalovirus-associated TCR beta chains were confirmed in vitro to be specific for cytomegalovirus antigens. Cytomegalovirus status was reported to be diagnosed by the classifier with high specificity and sensitivity in both the original and validation cohorts. A total of about 150 TCR beta chains were listed by the study as associated with cytomegalovirus. In a later analysis, TCRs clustered in the first cohort were found to also tend to co-occur in the approximately 120 validation repertoires, with about 93% of cluster scores above 0.

Library preparation used the immunoSEQ multiplex PCR assay. The study's own analysis went as follows. A statistical classification framework was developed to diagnose cytomegalovirus status using the catalog of TCR beta chain sequences. The table comes from immuneACCESS by way of TCRdb, which keeps in-frame sequences with V and J called. Part of the clones is missing from these tables; in studies checked, under half for an unresolved V gene and the rest for unknown reasons. V, J and clone size are those of that table, while D and trimming were read from the DNA. The sample table lists about 88,000 clones, approximately 84% of them with a count of one. The ten largest clonotypes hold about 12% of the sample. The donors belonged to the validation cohort of about 110 subjects, which was separate from the approximately 680-subject first cohort. Regarding this clone: What antigen it recognizes has not been identified. No base quality values were provided; no much bigger clone lies one nucleotide off.

The germline V gene (reference sequence) provides CDR1 MNHNY and CDR2 SVGAGI. The CDR3 holds 14 amino acids from the cysteine to the phenylalanine. Kept here is only the CDR3 DNA, which spans 42 bases and is read in frame from base 1. V trim: 5 bases; J trim: 13 bases; unmatched bases: 9. This chain is built from TRBV6-6 and TRBJ1-6, and TRBD1 matches 9 of the central bases. The sequenced sample consisted of PBMCs. The receptor comes from a woman aged 18-29 years in good health and CMV-seropositive. CDR3 loop: CASSARGQGGPLHF. The bases read TGTGCCAGCAGTGCGCGGGGACAGGGCGGCCCCCTCCACTTT.